The T cell receptor (beta chain) under discussion was sequenced for a study of blood T cell repertoires in COVID-19. Study summary: Donors in the United States, Italy and Spain gave samples during acute or convalescent COVID-19.

This clone is a singleton in its sample. V shed 6 bases, J shed 4 bases, and the junction held 13 bases outside the gene matches. The CDR3 sequence is 17 residues long. Germline CDR1 reads MDHEN; CDR2 reads SYDVKM. Generated by immunoSEQ multiplex PCR, the TCRdb table keeps only in-frame clones and is missing some. The sample lists 110,000 to 150,000 clones, 82% occurring once. The rearrangement links TRBV28 to TRBJ1-3, with 9 positions matching TRBD1. Sequencing was done on a sample of peripheral blood. The origin of this receptor is a woman aged 80 or over with acute or convalescent COVID-19. CDR3 protein: CASRKYPYRGPGNTIYF. The CDR3, as DNA: TGTGCCAGCAGAAAATACCCATACAGGGGGCCGGGAAACACCATATATTTT. Combining the CDR3 with reference TRBV28 and TRBJ1-3 gives the whole variable domain DVKVTQSSRYLVKRTGEKVFLECVQDMDHENMFWYRQDPGLGLRLIYFSYDVKMKEKGDIPEGYSVSREKKERFSLILESASTNQTSMYLCASRKYPYRGPGNTIYFGEGSWLTVV.